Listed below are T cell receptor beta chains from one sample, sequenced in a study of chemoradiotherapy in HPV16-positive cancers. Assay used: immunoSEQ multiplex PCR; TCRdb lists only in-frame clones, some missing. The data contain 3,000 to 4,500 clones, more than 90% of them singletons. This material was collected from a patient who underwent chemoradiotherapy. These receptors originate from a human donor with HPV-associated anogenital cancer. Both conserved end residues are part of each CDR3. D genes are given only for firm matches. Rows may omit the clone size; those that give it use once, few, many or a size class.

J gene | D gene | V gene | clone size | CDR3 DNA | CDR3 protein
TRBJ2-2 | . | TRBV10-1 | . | TGCGCCAGCAGTGGGAGCTGGACCGGGGAGCTGTTTTTT | CASSGSWTGELFF
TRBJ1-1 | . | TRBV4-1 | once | TGCGCCAGCAGCCAAGAATATGGGCGACTAGCGAACACTGAAGCTTTCTTT | CASSQEYGRLANTEAFF
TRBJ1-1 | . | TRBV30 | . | TGTGCCTGGCGACAGGAGAACACTGAAGCTTTCTTT | CAWRQENTEAFF
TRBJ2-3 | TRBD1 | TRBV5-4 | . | TGTGCCAGCCCCTCGTCAATTACCGGGACAGCGGAAGATACGCAGTATTTT | CASPSSITGTAEDTQYF
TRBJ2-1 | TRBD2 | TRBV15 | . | TGTGCCACCAGCAGAGAACTAGCGGGAGTAGGTGAGCAGTTCTTC | CATSRELAGVGEQFF
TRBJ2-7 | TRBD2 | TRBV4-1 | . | TGCGCCAGCAGCCAAGTTAGCGGGAGGGCCGCTCTACTTGGCGAGCAGTACTTC | CASSQVSGRAALLGEQYF
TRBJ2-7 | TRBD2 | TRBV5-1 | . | TGCGCCAGCAGCAGGGGGACTAGCGGGAACCACGAGCAGTACTTC | CASSRGTSGNHEQYF
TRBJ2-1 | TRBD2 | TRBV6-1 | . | TGTGCCAGCAGTGTTGCGGGAGGGTACAATGAGCAGTTCTTC | CASSVAGGYNEQFF
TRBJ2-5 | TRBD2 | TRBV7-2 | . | TGTGCCAGTAGGCGGGGGGGCGAACAGACCCAGTACTTC | CASRRGGEQTQYF
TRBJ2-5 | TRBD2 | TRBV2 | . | TGTGCCAGCGGGCCAGCGGGGGGACAAGAGACCCAGTACTTC | CASGPAGGQETQYF
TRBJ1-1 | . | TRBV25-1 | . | TGTGCCAGCCATTCAACTAGGGGACCCCTTCTTGAAGCTTTCTTT | CASHSTRGPLLEAFF
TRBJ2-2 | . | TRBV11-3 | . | TGTGCCAGCAGCCACTCTACCACCGGGGAGCTGTTTTTT | CASSHSTTGELFF
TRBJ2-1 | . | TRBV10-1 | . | TGCGCCAGCAGTGGGGTAGCGTCGGCGGAGCAGTTCTTC | CASSGVASAEQFF
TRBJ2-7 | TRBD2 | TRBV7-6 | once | TGTGCCAGCAGCTTCGGGACTAGCGGCGAGCAGTACTTC | CASSFGTSGEQYF
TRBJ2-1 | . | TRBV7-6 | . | TGTGCCAGCAGCTTAGCTGTGGGAATAGCAAATGAGCAGTTCTTC | CASSLAVGIANEQFF
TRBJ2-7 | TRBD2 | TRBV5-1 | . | TGCGCCAGCAGCTTGCCCGGGGGGTCCTACGAGCAGTACTTC | CASSLPGGSYEQYF
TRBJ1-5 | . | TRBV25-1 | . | TGTGCCAGCAGTGACAATAAGGGGGAGCAGCCCCAGCATTTT | CASSDNKGEQPQHF
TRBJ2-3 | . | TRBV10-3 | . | TGTGCCATCGGCACGGGCCCAGATACGCAGTATTTT | CAIGTGPDTQYF
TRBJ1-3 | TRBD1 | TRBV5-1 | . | TGCGCCAGCAGCCTCAGGGGGGACAGAAACACCATATATTTT | CASSLRGDRNTIYF
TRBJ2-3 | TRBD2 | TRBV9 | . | TGTGCCAGCAGCGTTGGACTAGCGGGGGGCACAGATACGCAGTATTTT | CASSVGLAGGTDTQYF
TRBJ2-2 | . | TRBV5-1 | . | TGCGCCAGCAGCTTGGGCTCGAGCACCGGGGAGCTGTTTTTT | CASSLGSSTGELFF
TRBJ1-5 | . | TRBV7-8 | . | TGTGCCAGCAGCTTAGCAAGGGGCAATAATCAGCCCCAGCATTTT | CASSLARGNNQPQHF
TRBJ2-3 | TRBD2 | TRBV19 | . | TGTGCCAGCGGGACTAGCGGCACAGATACGCAGTATTTT | CASGTSGTDTQYF
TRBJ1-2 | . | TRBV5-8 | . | TGTGCCAGCAGCCGTCGGGGATTTAGTTGGAACCATGGCTACACCTTC | CASSRRGFSWNHGYTF
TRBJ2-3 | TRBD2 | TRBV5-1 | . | TGCGCCAGCAGCTTATCAGCGGGAGTGGATACGCAGTATTTT | CASSLSAGVDTQYF
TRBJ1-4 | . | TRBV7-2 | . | TGTGCCAGCAGCTTAGCCGGGTCAGTCGGGGTATTAGGTGAAAAACTGTTTTTT | CASSLAGSVGVLGEKLFF
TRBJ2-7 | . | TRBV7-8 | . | TGTGCCAGCAGCCCCACCCACGGCTACGAGCAGTACTTC | CASSPTHGYEQYF
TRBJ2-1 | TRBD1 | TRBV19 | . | TGTGCCAGTAGGACGTATGGACAGGGAGGTCTCCTTGGCTCCTACAATGAGCAGTTCTTC | CASRTYGQGGLLGSYNEQFF